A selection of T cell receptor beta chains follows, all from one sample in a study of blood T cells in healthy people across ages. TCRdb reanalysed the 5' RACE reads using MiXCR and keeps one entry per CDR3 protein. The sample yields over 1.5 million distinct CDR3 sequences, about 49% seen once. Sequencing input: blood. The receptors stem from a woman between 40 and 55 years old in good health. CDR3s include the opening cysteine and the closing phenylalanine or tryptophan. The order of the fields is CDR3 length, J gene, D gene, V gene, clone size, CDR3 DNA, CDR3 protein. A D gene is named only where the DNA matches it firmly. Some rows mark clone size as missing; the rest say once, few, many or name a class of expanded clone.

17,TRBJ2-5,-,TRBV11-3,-,TGTGCCAGCAGCCTAACCCATTTGACAGCCTACCAAGAGACCCAGTACTTC,CASSLTHLTAYQETQYF
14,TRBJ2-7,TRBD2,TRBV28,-,TGTGCCAGTCGGGGGAGGGAGCGCACCTACGAGCAGTACTTC,CASRGRERTYEQYF
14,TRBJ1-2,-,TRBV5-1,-,TGCGCCAGCAGCTTATCCCACCTTAACTATGGCTACACCTTC,CASSLSHLNYGYTF
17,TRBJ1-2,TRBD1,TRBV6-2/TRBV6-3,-,TGTGCCAGCAGTTACAGGTGGATCGGGGACAGGCCCTATGGCTACACCTTC,CASSYRWIGDRPYGYTF
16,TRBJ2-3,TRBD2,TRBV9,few,TGTGCCAGCAGCGTAGAGATAGCGGGGGGCACAGATACGCAGTATTTT,CASSVEIAGGTDTQYF
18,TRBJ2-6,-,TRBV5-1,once,TGCGCCAGCAGCTTGGGGACGGATCTATACTCTGGGGCCAACGTCCTGACTTTC,CASSLGTDLYSGANVLTF
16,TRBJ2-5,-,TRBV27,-,TGTGCCAGCTCCACTTGGTCAGGGGGGGGAATAGGGACCCAGTACTTC,CASSTWSGGGIGTQYF
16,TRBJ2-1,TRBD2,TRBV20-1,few,TGCAGTGCTAGATATGACGGGACTAGGGTCTACAATGAGCAGTTCTTC,CSARYDGTRVYNEQFF
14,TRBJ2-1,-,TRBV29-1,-,TGCAGCGTTGAGAGACCTGGGGGTTACAATGAGCAGTTCTTC,CSVERPGGYNEQFF
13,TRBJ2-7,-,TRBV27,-,TGTGCCAGCAGTTTACTTCTCTCCGGCGAGCAGTACTTC,CASSLLLSGEQYF
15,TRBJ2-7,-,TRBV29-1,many,TGCAGCGCCCTCCGGGGGACAAGCCTCCCCTACGAGCAGTACTTC,CSALRGTSLPYEQYF
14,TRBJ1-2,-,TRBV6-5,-,TGTGCCAGCCGGATGGGGGGGCGGTTCAATGGCTACACCTTC,CASRMGGRFNGYTF
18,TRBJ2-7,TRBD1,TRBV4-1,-,TGCGCCAGCAGCCAAGATCAGGGGGTTGGGTCATCGAAAGGCGAGCAGTACTTC,CASSQDQGVGSSKGEQYF
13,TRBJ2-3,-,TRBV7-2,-,TGTGCCAGCAGCCAACCCGCCTCAGATACGCAGTATTTT,CASSQPASDTQYF
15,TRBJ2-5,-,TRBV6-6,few,TGTGCCAGCAGCAGAGACCCGGGTGCACAAGAGACCCAGTACTTC,CASSRDPGAQETQYF
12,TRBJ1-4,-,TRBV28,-,TGTGCCAGCAGTTTTCAGGGGTATGGGCTGTTTTTT,CASSFQGYGLFF
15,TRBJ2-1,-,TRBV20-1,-,TGCAGGGCCGCAGGAAGGGGAGACTCCTACAATGAGCAGTTCTTC,CRAAGRGDSYNEQFF
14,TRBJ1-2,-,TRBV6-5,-,TGTGCCAGCAGTGACCGCAGGGGAGACGATGGCTACACCTTC,CASSDRRGDDGYTF
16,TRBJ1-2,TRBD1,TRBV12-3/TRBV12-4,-,TGTGCCAGCACCGTGGACAGGGGAGACGCTAACTATGGCTACACCTTC,CASTVDRGDANYGYTF
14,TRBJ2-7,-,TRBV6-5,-,TGTGCCAGCAGGGTCCGGGATGTAGCCTACGAGCAGTACTTC,CASRVRDVAYEQYF
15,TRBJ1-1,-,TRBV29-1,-,TGCAGCGTCGCCTATCTGGGGCGAGTGAACACTGAAGCTTTCTTT,CSVAYLGRVNTEAFF
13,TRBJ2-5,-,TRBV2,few,TGTGCCACCCACCCATTTGGGGAAGAGACCCAGTACTTC,CATHPFGEETQYF
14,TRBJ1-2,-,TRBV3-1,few,TGTGCCAGCAGCGGACCTTTTCGCTTGGATGGCTACACCTTC,CASSGPFRLDGYTF
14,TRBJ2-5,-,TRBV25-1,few,TGTGCCAGCAGTGAGGGTTCGGGCTGGGAGACCCAGTACTTC,CASSEGSGWETQYF
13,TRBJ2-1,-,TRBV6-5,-,TGTGCCAGCAGTTACCCCGGACGGCTAAAGCAGTTCTTC,CASSYPGRLKQFF
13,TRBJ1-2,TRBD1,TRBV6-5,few,TGTGCCAGTAAACAGGGGGCCGGGTATGGCTACACCTTC,CASKQGAGYGYTF
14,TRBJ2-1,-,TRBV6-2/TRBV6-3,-,TGTGCCAGCAGTTACACACACACAGGGATTGAGCAGTTCTTC,CASSYTHTGIEQFF
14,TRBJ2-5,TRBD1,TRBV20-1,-,TGCAGTGCTAGCGACAGGGTCCGAGGAGAGACCCAGTACTTC,CSASDRVRGETQYF
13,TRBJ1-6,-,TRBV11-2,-,TGTGCCAGCAGCTTAGTAGGGGGTTCACCCCTCCACTTT,CASSLVGGSPLHF
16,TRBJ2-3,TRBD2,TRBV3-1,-,TGTGCCAGCAGCCTCGCCGGGACTAGCGTAACAGATACGCAGTATTTT,CASSLAGTSVTDTQYF
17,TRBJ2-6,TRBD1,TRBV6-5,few,TGTGCCAGCAGTTACCGGACAGGGGGCACTGGGGCCAACGTCCTGACTTTC,CASSYRTGGTGANVLTF
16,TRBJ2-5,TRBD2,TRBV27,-,TGTGCCAGCAGCACCCGTCTAGCGGGGGGGCCGGGAGAGCAGTACTTC,CASSTRLAGGPGEQYF
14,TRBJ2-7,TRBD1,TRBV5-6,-,TGTGCCAGCAGCTTGTCGGGACAGGGCCACGAGCAGTACTTC,CASSLSGQGHEQYF
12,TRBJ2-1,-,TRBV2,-,TGTGCCAGCAGTGTAGCGCGCAATGAGCAGTTCTTC,CASSVARNEQFF
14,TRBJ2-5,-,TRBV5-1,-,TGCGCCAGCAGCCCTGGACTACAGCAAGAGACCCAGTACTTC,CASSPGLQQETQYF
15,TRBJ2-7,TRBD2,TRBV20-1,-,TGCAGTGCTAAACCCGGACTAGCGGGGGGCTACGAGCAGTACTTC,CSAKPGLAGGYEQYF
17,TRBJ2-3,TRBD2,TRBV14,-,TGTGCCAGCAGCGCGGGACTAGGGTTGAGGATATCGAATACGCAGTATTTT,CASSAGLGLRISNTQYF